The clone carrying this T cell receptor beta chain was seen more than once but under ten times. Its antigen is unknown. The data derive from a study of T-cell reconstitution after alpha-beta-depleted transplantation in children. General study findings and limits: Recipient T cells and thymic progenitors that survived were the source of the high TCRbeta diversity seen at day 60 in some patients. Several hundred expanded graft clones reportedly gave rise to the alpha-beta T cells present about two months after transplant. A year post-transplant, T-cell counts and diversity derived mostly from newly produced T cells.

Researchers prepared the TCRbeta library using unique molecular identifiers, the study reports. A single record per CDR3 protein comes from TCRdb applying MiXCR to the PCR reads. This sample has hundreds of thousands of distinct CDR3 sequences; around 14% occur once, and the top ten carry 0.79%. The V gene end was trimmed by 3 bases and the J gene end by 4 bases; junction bases not matched to a gene: 10. This CDR3 has 15 amino acids. Germline assignment: CDR1 SGHRS and CDR2 YFSETQ. The clonotype originates from a girl under 10 years old with congenital amegakaryocytic thrombocytopenia, due to receive a stem cell transplant. Sequencing used PBMCs, obtained before TCRalphabeta/CD19-depleted stem cell transplant. The V gene is TRBV5-1, the J gene TRBJ2-7, with TRBD1 matching over 7 bases. In nucleotides, the CDR3 is TGCGCCAGCAGCTCTACGATAGGACAGGTATACGAGCAGTACTTC. Encoded protein: CASSSTIGQVYEQYF.